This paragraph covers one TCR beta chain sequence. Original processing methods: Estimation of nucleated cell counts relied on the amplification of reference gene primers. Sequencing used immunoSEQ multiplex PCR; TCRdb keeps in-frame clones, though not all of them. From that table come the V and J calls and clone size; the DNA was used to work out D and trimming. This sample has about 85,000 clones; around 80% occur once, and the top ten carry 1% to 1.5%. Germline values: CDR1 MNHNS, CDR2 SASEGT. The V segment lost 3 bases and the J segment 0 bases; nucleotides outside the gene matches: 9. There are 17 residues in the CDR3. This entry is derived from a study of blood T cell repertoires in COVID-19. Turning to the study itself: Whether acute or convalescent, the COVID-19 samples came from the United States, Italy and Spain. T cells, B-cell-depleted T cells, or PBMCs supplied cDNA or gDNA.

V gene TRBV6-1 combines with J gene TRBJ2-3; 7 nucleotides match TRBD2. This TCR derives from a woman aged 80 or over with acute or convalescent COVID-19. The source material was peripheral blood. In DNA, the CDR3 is TGTGCCAGCAGTGAGTGGGAGGGGCCTGCGAGCACAGATACGCAGTATTTT. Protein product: CASSEWEGPASTDTQYF.